These T cell receptor beta chains were read from a single sample in a study of radiation and T cells in renal cell carcinoma. Some clones are missing from TCRdb's copy, which holds only in-frame ones; the method was immunoSEQ multiplex PCR. The table shows about 9,700 clones, with approximately 69% occurring only once. The sample here was tumor tissue, taken from a patient whose treatment was nephrectomy without radiotherapy. The receptors were gathered from a man aged 60-69 years with renal cell carcinoma. Each CDR3 is given without its conserved first and last residue. The listing skips clone size in some rows; elsewhere it reads once, few, many or a size class.

>TRBV11-2|TRBJ2-6|.
ASSPGTYSGANVLT
>TRBV28|TRBJ1-2|.
ASSLLAGNYGYT
>TRBV5-1|TRBJ2-5|.
ASSLGPRAKETQY
>TRBV5-1|TRBJ2-1|.
ASSFAAGLNEQF
>TRBV10-3|TRBJ1-5|medium-sized
AISPGQGDGNQPQH
>TRBV6-6|TRBJ1-1|once
ASSPTGMNTEAF
>TRBV25-1|TRBJ1-2|few
ASSEYDRGGHYGYT
>TRBV27|TRBJ1-1|.
ASIPRQGAGNTEAF
>TRBV30|TRBJ2-1|.
AWGREQF
>TRBV6-9|TRBJ1-4|.
ASSLGDITTNEKLF
>TRBV6-1|TRBJ1-6|few
ASGRGYGGSPLH
>TRBV4-3|TRBJ1-3|.
ASSQDPGAPTAGNTIY
>TRBV30|TRBJ2-1|.
AWRDPGLTNEQF
>TRBV27|TRBJ2-7|.
ASRIAGNYEQY
>TRBV11-3|TRBJ2-1|.
ASSLRASGYNEQF
>TRBV18|TRBJ1-4|.
ASSPKQGTNEKLF
>TRBV2|TRBJ2-1|.
ASSEPGLPDNEQF
>TRBV7-3|TRBJ2-1|.
ASSLMPGSSYNEQF
>TRBV18|TRBJ2-3|.
ASSPRGGEGTDTQY
>TRBV6-5|TRBJ2-7|.
ASSTVGYEQY